One sample yielded the 14 T cell receptor beta chains listed below, sequenced in a study of T-cell memory formation after mild COVID-19. TCRdb processed the 5' RACE reads anew with MiXCR; each CDR3 protein has one entry. The sample gives about 400,000 distinct CDR3 sequences, roughly 15% of which show up once; under 25% is in the top ten. The sequenced material came from PBMCs or a T cell subset sorted from them (not recorded which). The receptors derive from a man aged 18 to 30 who had mild COVID-19 (a few samples of this study predate the infection). Cell type and time point are not known.

This clonotype was recorded a few times. The V call is TRBV19, the J call TRBJ1-2, with a weak D call TRBD1 (6 bases). The CDR3 spans 12 residues. V lost 5 bases to trimming and J lost 4 bases, with 8 bases between them. CDR1 is LNHDA and CDR2 is SQIVND in the germline V gene (reference sequence). The CDR3 DNA reads as TGTGCCAGTAGTGTGGACAGCTATGGCTACACCTTC. Translation: CASSVDSYGYTF.

There are a few counts of this clonotype. The V call is TRBV9, the J call TRBJ2-5; D is perhaps TRBD1 or TRBD2 (6 bases each). The CDR3 runs to 14 residues. V dropped 0 bases and J dropped 5 bases, with 11 bases sitting between them. The V gene's germline CDR1 is SGDLS and CDR2 YYNGEE. This chain's CDR3 is CASSVAGALETQYF. Written as DNA, the CDR3 is TGTGCCAGCAGCGTAGCGGGGGCTTTGGAGACCCAGTACTTC.

This clonotype was detected a few times. The chain couples TRBV6-6 to TRBJ1-6; D call uncertain. The CDR3 loop spans 13 amino acids. Germline V gives CDR1 MNHNY, CDR2 SVGAGI (reference sequence). V lost 11 bases to trimming and J lost 7 bases, with 15 bases between them. The CDR3 protein is CAALRGRNSPLHF. CDR3 sequence (DNA): TGTGCCGCGTTAAGAGGGAGAAATTCACCCCTCCACTTT.

The sample holds many counts of this clonotype. V and J are TRBV7-2 and TRBJ2-5; D uncertain. Germline CDR1 is SGHTA and CDR2 is FQGNSA. V lost 4 bases, J lost 4 bases, and 10 bases lay in between. The CDR3 has 13 amino acids. CDR3 loop: CASSSDIRETQYF. In DNA form, the CDR3 reads TGTGCCAGCAGCTCCGACATCCGAGAGACCCAGTACTTC. The full variable domain, in which reference TRBV7-2 and TRBJ2-5 provide the parts outside the CDR3, is GAGVSQSPSNKVTEKGKDVELRCDPISGHTALYWYRQSLGQGLEFLIYFQGNSAPDKSGLPSDRFSAERTGGSVSTLTIQRTQQEDSAVYLCASSSDIRETQYFGPGTRLLVL.

The chain joins TRBV18 to TRBJ1-1; no firm D call. Germline V gives CDR1 KGHSH, CDR2 LQKENI. CDR3 length: 17 residues. Deletions cut 2 bases from V and 1 base from J, with 17 bases between. The CDR3 nucleotides read TGTGCCAGCTCACCATTGAAAAGCACGACACCGAACACTGAAGCTTTCTTT. Protein: CASSPLKSTTPNTEAFF.

The J gene is TRBJ1-3, the V gene TRBV6-2 or TRBV6-3; D remains unclear. CDR1 and CDR2 (germline): MNHEY, SVGEGT. V was pared by 4 bases and J by 4 bases, with 5 bases between. The CDR3 consists of 12 residues. CDR3 sequence (DNA): TGTGCCAGCAGTTCACGGGGAAACACCATATATTTT. This sequence encodes CASSSRGNTIYF.

The chain employs TRBV29-1 and TRBJ2-7; tentative D call: TRBD2 (6 bases). V lost 1 base to trimming and J lost 0 bases, with 10 bases between them. CDR1 is SQVTM and CDR2 is ANQGSEA in the germline V gene. There are 14 residues in the CDR3. DNA for the CDR3: TGCAGCGTTGAAGGGGCGGGGACCTCCTACGAGCAGTACTTC. This encodes CSVEGAGTSYEQYF.

This clonotype was observed a handful of times. This sequence joins TRBV20-1 and TRBJ1-5; D call uncertain. Germline CDR1 is DFQATT and CDR2 is SNEGSKA (reference sequence). Trimming took off 5 bases at V and 5 bases at J, with 13 bases between the two ends. The CDR3 has 13 amino acids. CDR3 protein: CSAATGRDQPQHF. The CDR3 DNA is TGCAGTGCTGCCACGGGTAGGGATCAGCCCCAGCATTTT.

This clonotype was counted at least ten times. The rearrangement uses TRBV7-3 and TRBJ2-3, with D maybe TRBD2 (6 bases). Trimming left V 5 bases short and J 4 bases short, with 13 bases between. Germline CDR1 SGHTA, CDR2 FQGTGA. The CDR3 is 14 amino acids. The CDR3 DNA is TGTGCCAGCAGCCCCTTTGCGGGGTCAGATACGCAGTATTTT. Translation gives CASSPFAGSDTQYF.

This clonotype was counted only a few times. The chain is built from TRBV7-2 and TRBJ2-5; 8 nucleotides line up with TRBD1. The CDR3 runs to 14 residues. Looked up from germline, CDR1 is SGHTA and CDR2 is FQGNSA. V lost 5 bases to trimming and J lost 4 bases; unmatched junction nucleotides: 6. The CDR3 loop is CASSTFDRGETQYF. The DNA of the CDR3 is TGTGCCAGCAGCACCTTCGACAGGGGAGAGACCCAGTACTTC.

This clonotype has more than one count but fewer than ten. A much larger clone differs by one base, so this may be a read error. The CDR3 here is CASSLAWGNTGELFF. The CDR3 DNA follows: TGTGCCAGCAGCTTAGCGTGGGGGAACACCGGGGAGCTGTTTTTT. The chain joins TRBV7-2 to TRBJ2-2; D ambiguous. Trimming removed 0 bases from V and 1 base from J, with 6 bases in between. This CDR3 spans 15 amino acids. Germline assignment: CDR1 SGHTA and CDR2 FQGNSA.

The rearrangement uses TRBV6-5 and TRBJ1-4, with 8 bases identical to TRBD1. CDR3 size: 15 residues. The germline gives CDR1 MNHEY, CDR2 SVGAGI. J lost 5 bases, V lost 4 bases, and 6 bases had no gene match. The CDR3 DNA is TGTGCCAGCAGTTCCGAGACAGGGGACAATGAAAAACTGTTTTTT. It yields the protein CASSSETGDNEKLFF.

This clonotype appeared a few times. The V call is TRBV13, the J call TRBJ2-3; TRBD1 is a possible D gene (5 bases). This CDR3 has 17 amino acids. V was cut by 5 bases and J by 6 bases, with 24 bases left in between. Germline CDR1 is PRHDT and CDR2 is FYEKMQ (reference sequence). CDR3: CASSTRQTPSYGDTQYF. The CDR3 coding sequence is TGTGCCAGCAGCACCAGACAGACGCCCTCCTACGGGGATACGCAGTATTTT.

This clonotype appeared a few times. The chain uses TRBV10-3 and TRBJ1-1, with 9 bases matching TRBD1. This CDR3 comprises 14 residues. V lost 8 bases and J lost 1; bases outside the gene matches: 5. The V gene's germline CDR1 is ENHRY and CDR2 SYGVKD. The CDR3 sequence: CAIRKQGANTEAFF. Here the CDR3 DNA reads TGTGCCATCCGGAAACAGGGGGCGAACACTGAAGCTTTCTTT.